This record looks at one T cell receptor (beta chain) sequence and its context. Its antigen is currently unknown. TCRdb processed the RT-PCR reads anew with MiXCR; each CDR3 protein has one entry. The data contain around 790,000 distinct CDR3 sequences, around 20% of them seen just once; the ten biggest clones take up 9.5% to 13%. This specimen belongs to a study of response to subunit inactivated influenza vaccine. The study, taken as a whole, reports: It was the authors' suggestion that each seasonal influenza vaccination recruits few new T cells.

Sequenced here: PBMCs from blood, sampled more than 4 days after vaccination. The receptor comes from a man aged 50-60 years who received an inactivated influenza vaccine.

The DNA of the CDR3 is TGTGCCAGCAGATCTACCGGGGCCCTAGCACACGAGCAGTACTTC. Protein sequence: CASRSTGALAHEQYF. This sequence joins TRBV6-2 or TRBV6-3 and TRBJ2-7; D could derive from TRBD1 or TRBD2 (5 bases each). The germline V gene has CDR1 MNHEY and CDR2 SVGEGT. The length of the CDR3 is 15 residues. The V end was cut by 6 bases, the J end by 5 bases, with 20 bases between.